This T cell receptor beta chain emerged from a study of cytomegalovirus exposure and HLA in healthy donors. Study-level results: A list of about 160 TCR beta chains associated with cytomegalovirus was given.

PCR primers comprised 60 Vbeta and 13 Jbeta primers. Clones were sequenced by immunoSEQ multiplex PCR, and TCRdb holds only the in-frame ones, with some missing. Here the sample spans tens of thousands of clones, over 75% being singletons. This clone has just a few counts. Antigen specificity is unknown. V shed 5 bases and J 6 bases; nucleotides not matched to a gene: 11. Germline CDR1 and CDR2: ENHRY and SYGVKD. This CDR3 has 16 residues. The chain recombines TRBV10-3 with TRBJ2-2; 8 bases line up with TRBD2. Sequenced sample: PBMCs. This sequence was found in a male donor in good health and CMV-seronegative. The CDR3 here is CAISPAGAGGAGELFF. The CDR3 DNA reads TGTGCCATCAGTCCCGCCGGGGCGGGGGGCGCCGGGGAGCTGTTTTTT.